This T cell receptor (beta chain) was identified in a study of Ad26.COV2.S vaccination and SARS-CoV-2 variants. About this clone itself: Its antigen is as yet unknown.

Sequencing was performed with immunoSEQ multiplex PCR; in TCRdb, only in-frame clones are kept and a portion is missing. The sample carries approximately 150,000 clones, about nine tenths recorded once. Study findings and constraints: Spike-specific TCR breadth in vaccine recipients exceeded that seen in placebo recipients.

The receptor's source is a human donor who had recovered from COVID-19. Source: peripheral blood, taken after recovery from COVID-19.

The CDR3 DNA follows: TGTGCCAGCAGCTTAGCTTCACTTACCACCTACGAGCAGTACTTC. Translating it yields CASSLASLTTYEQYF. The chain combines TRBV7-2 with TRBJ2-7, with D unclear. Trimming cost V 0 bases and J 2 bases, with 11 bases left between them. There are 15 residues in the CDR3. The germline CDR1 and CDR2 sequences are SGHTA and FQGNSA.